This T cell receptor (beta chain) appears in the sequencing data of a study of cytomegalovirus exposure and HLA in healthy donors. The PCR employed 60 Vbeta primers together with 13 Jbeta primers. Some clones are missing from TCRdb's copy, which holds only in-frame ones; the method was immunoSEQ multiplex PCR. This sample has about 130,000 clones, with approximately 78% found just once. The sequenced sample consisted of PBMCs. The receptor was derived from a woman between 45 and 65 years old in good health and CMV-seropositive.

CDR3 in amino acids: CASSIQGRGYNEQFF. The CDR3, as DNA: TGTGCCAGTAGTATACAGGGCAGGGGGTACAATGAGCAGTTCTTC. This rearrangement joins TRBV19 to TRBJ2-1; TRBD1 matches 7 bases. CDR3 size: 15 residues. With V trimmed by 2 bases and J by 4 bases, 5 bases remained unmatched. Per the germline V gene, CDR1 is LNHDA and CDR2 is SQIVND (reference sequence). Based on the CDR3 plus reference TRBV19 and TRBJ2-1, the full variable domain is DGGITQSPKYLFRKEGQNVTLSCEQNLNHDAMYWYRQDPGQGLRLIYYSQIVNDFQKGDIAEGYSVSREKKESFPLTVTSAQKNPTAFYLCASSIQGRGYNEQFFGPGTRLTVL.